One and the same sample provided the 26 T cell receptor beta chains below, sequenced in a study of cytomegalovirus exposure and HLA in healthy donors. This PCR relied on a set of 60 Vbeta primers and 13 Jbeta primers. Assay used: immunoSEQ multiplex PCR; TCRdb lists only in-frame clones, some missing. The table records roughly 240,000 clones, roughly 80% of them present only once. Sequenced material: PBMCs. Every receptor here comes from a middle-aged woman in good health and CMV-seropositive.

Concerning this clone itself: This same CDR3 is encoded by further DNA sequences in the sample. For the CDR3, the DNA is TGTGCCAGCAGTGATGCCCAGCGGGAGGAAACTACCTACGAGCAGTACTTC. Its translation: CASSDAQREETTYEQYF. V and J are TRBV2 and TRBJ2-7; the match to TRBD2 covers 9 bases. V shed 3 bases, J shed 2 bases, and the junction held 11 bases outside the gene matches. The CDR3 sequence is 17 residues long. In germline, CDR1 is SNHLY, CDR2 FYNNEI.

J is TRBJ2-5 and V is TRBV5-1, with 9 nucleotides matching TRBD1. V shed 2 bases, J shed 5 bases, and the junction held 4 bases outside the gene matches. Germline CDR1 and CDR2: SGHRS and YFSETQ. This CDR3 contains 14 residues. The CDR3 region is CASSLNRGRETQYF. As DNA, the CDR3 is TGCGCCAGCAGCTTAAACAGGGGGCGGGAGACCCAGTACTTC.

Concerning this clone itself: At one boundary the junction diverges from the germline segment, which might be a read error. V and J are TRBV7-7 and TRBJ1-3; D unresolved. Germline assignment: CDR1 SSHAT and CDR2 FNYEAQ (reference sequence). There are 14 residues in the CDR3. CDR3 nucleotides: TGTGCTAGCAGCTTAGCGTTGGAGGGAGACACCATATATTTT. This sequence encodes CASSLALEGDTIYF.

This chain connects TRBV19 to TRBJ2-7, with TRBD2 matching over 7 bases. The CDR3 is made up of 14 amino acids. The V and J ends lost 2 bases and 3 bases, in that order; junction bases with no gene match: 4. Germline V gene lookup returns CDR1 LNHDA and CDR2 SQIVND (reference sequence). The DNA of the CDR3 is TGTGCCAGTAGTATATCGGGGGGTCGCTACGAGCAGTACTTC. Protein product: CASSISGGRYEQYF.

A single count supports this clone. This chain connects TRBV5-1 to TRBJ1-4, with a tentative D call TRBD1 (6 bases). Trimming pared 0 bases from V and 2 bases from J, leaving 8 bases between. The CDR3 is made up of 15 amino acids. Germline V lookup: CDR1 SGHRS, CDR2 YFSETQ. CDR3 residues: CASSLARGTNEKLFF. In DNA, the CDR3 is TGCGCCAGCAGCTTGGCCAGGGGCACTAATGAAAAACTGTTTTTT.

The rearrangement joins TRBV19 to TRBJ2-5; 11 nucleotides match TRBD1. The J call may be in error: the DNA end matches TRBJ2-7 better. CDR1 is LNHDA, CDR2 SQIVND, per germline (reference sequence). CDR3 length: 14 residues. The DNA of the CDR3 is TGTGCCAGTAGTCCGGACAGGGGGCAGGACGAGCAGTACTTC. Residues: CASSPDRGQDEQYF.

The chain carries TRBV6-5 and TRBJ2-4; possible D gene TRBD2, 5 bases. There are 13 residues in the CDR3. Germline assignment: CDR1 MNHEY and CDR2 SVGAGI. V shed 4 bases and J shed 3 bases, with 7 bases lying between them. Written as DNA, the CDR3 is TGTGCCAGCAGTTTTGAGGGCAAAAACATTCAGTACTTC. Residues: CASSFEGKNIQYF.

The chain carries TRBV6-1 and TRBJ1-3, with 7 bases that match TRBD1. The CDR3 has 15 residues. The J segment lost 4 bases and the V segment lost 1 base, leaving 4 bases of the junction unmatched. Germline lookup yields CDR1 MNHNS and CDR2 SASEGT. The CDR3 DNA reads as TGTGCCAGCAGTGAAGAAAGGGGGCCAGGAAACACCATATATTTT. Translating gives CASSEERGPGNTIYF.

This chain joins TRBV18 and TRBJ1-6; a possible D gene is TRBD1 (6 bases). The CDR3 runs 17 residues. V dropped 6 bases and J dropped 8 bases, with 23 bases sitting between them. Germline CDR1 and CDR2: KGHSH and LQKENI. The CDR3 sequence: CASSPRGGQLNYSPLHF. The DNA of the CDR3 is TGTGCCAGCTCCCCCCGGGGGGGGCAGCTAAACTATTCACCCCTCCACTTT.

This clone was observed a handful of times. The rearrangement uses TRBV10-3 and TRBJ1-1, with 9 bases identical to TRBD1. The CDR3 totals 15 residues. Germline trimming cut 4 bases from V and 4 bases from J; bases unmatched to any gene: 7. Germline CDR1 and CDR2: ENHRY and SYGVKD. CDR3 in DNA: TGTGCCATCAGTGCCGGGACAGGGACTGTCACTGAAGCTTTCTTT. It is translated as CAISAGTGTVTEAFF.

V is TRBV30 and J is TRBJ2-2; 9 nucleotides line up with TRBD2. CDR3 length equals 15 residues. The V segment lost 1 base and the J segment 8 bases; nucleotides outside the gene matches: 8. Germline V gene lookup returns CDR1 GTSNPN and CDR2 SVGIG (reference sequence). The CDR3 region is CAWSGGGALWGELFF. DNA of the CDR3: TGTGCCTGGAGTGGCGGGGGGGCCCTTTGGGGGGAGCTGTTTTTT.

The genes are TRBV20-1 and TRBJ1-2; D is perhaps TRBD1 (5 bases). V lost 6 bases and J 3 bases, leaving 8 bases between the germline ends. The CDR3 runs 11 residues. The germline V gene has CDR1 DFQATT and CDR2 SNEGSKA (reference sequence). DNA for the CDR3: TGCAGTGCCGGGACTGACTATGGCTACACCTTC. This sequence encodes CSAGTDYGYTF.

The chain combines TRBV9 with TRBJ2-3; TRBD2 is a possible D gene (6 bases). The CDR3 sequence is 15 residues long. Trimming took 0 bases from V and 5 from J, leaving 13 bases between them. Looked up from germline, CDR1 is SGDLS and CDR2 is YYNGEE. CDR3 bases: TGTGCCAGCAGCGTAGGAGTAGGAGGGGTAGATACGCAGTATTTT. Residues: CASSVGVGGVDTQYF.

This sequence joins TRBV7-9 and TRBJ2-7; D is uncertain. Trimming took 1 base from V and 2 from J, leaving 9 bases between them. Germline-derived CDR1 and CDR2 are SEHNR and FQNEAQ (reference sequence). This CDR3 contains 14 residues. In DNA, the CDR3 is TGTGCCAGCAGCTTAGGTTTGGGCGCCTACGAGCAGTACTTC. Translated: CASSLGLGAYEQYF.

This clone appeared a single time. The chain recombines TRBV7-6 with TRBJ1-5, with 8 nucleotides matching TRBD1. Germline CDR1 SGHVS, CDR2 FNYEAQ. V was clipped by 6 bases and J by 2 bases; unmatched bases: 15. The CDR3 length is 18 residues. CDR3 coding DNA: TGTGCCAGCAGTCGGTTTGTTCAGGGGGCAGTGGGCAATCAGCCCCAGCATTTT. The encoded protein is CASSRFVQGAVGNQPQHF.

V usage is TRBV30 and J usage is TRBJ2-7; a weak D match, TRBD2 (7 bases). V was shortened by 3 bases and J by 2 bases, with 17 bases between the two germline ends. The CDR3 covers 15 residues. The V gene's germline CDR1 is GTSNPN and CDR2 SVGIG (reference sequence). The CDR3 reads CAWSPLGGAAYEQYF. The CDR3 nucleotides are TGTGCCTGGAGCCCCCTAGGGGGGGCCGCCTACGAGCAGTACTTC.

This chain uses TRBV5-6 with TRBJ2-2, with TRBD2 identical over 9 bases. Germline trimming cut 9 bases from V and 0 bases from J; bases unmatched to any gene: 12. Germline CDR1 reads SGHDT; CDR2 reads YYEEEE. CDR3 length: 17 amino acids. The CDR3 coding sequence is TGTGCCACTTCGAGAGTAGCGGGGGCCGCGAACACCGGGGAGCTGTTTTTT. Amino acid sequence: CATSRVAGAANTGELFF.

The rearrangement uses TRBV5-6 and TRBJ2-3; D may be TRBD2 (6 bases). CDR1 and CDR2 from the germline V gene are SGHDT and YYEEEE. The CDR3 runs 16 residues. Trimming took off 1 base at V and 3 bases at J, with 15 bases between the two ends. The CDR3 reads CASSLRAGGKTDTQYF. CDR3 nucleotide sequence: TGTGCCAGCAGCTTGAGGGCTGGCGGGAAGACAGATACGCAGTATTTT.

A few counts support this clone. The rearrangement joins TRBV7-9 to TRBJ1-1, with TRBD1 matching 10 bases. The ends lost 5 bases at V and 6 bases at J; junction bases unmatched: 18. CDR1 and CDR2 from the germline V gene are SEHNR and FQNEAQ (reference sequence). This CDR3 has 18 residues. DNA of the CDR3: TGTGCCAGCAGCCGGAGTGTACGGGACAGGGGTATCGGCGCTGAAGCTTTCTTT. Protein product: CASSRSVRDRGIGAEAFF.

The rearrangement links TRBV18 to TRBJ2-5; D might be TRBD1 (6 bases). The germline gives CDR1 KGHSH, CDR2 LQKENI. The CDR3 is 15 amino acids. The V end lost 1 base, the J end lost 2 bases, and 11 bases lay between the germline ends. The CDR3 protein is CASSPRDTPQETQYF. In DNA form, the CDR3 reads TGTGCCAGCTCACCACGGGACACACCGCAAGAGACCCAGTACTTC.

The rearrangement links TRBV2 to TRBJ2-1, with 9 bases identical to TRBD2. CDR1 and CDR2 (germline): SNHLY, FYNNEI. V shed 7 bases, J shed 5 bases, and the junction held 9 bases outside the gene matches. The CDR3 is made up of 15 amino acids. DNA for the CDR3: TGTGCCAGCATCCTCGGCGGGGGGGAACACAATGAGCAGTTCTTC. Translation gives CASILGGGEHNEQFF.

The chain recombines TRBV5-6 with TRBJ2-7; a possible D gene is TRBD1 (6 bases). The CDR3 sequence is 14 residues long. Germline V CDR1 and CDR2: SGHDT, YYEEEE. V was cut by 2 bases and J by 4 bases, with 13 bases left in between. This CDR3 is CASSFFKRGYEQYF. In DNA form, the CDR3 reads TGTGCCAGCAGCTTTTTTAAAAGGGGGTACGAGCAGTACTTC.

The CDR3 sequence: CASNSGGAYYGYTF. In nucleotides, the CDR3 is TGTGCCAGCAACTCAGGGGGCGCTTACTATGGCTACACCTTC. The chain is built from TRBV2 and TRBJ1-2; TRBD1 aligns across 8 bases. Germline V lookup: CDR1 SNHLY, CDR2 FYNNEI. This CDR3 region has 14 residues. V was clipped by 7 bases and J by 3 bases; unmatched bases: 7.

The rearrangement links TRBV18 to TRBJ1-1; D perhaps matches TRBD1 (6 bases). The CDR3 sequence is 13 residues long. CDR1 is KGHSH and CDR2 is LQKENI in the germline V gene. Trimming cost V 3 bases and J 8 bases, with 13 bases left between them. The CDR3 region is CASSPRGGEEAFF. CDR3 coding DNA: TGTGCCAGCTCACCGCGGGGGGGCGAAGAAGCTTTCTTT.

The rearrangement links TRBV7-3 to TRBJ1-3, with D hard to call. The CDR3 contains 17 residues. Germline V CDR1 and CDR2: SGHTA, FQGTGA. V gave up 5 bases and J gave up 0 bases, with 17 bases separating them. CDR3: CASSPDGPGNSGNTIYF. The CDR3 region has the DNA TGTGCCAGCAGCCCCGACGGTCCAGGCAACTCTGGAAACACCATATATTTT.

CDR3 nucleotides: TGTGCCAGCAGCCTTCTAGCGCGCCTAGGCTACACCTTC. This sequence encodes CASSLLARLGYTF. This chain uses TRBV13 with TRBJ1-2; D not resolved. The CDR3 consists of 13 residues. V was shortened by 5 bases and J by 8 bases, with 15 bases between the two germline ends. The germline gives CDR1 PRHDT, CDR2 FYEKMQ (reference sequence).